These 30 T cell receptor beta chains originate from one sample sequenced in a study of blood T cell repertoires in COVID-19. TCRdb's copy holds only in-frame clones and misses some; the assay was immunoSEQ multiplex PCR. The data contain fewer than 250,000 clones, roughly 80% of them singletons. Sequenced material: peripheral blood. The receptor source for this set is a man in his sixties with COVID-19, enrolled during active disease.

CDR3 DNA sequence: TGTGCCAGTGGTGGGACTAGCGGGAGTTCGCCCTACAATGAGCAGTTCTTC. Translated: CASGGTSGSSPYNEQFF. V is TRBV19 and J is TRBJ2-1, with 14 bases fitting TRBD2. V lost 8 bases, J lost 2 bases, and 8 bases stayed unmatched. There are 17 residues in the CDR3. Germline loops: CDR1 LNHDA, CDR2 SQIVND (reference sequence).

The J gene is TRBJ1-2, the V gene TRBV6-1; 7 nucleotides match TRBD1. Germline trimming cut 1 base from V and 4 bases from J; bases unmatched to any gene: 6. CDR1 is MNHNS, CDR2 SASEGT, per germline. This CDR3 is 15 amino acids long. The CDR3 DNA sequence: TGTGCCAGCAGTGAAGTGGCAGGGGGTGCCTATGGCTACACCTTC. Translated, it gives CASSEVAGGAYGYTF.

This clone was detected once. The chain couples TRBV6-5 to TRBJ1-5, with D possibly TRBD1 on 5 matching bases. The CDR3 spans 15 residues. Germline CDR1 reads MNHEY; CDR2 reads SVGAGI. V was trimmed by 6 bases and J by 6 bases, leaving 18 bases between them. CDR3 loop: CASSAGRSGGQPQHF. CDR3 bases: TGTGCCAGCAGCGCCGGGCGGTCCGGGGGTCAGCCCCAGCATTTT.

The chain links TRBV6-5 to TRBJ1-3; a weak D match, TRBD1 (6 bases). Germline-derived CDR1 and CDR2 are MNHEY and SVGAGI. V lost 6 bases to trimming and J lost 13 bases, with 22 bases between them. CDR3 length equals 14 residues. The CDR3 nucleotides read TGTGCCAGCAGGACAACCCCGGGGGGCAGAAGGATATATTTT. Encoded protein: CASRTTPGGRRIYF.

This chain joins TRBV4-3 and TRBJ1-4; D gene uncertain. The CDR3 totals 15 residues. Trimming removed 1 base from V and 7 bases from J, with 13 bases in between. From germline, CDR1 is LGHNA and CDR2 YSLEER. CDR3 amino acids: CASSQASARGEKLFF. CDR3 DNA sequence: TGCGCCAGCAGCCAAGCATCCGCCCGAGGTGAAAAACTGTTTTTT.

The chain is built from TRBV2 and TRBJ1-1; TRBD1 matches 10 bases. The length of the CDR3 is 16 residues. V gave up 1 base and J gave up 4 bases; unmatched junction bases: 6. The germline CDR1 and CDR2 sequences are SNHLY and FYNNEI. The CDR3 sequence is CASSEGQGAGSTEAFF. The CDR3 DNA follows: TGTGCCAGCAGTGAAGGACAGGGGGCGGGTAGCACTGAAGCTTTCTTT.

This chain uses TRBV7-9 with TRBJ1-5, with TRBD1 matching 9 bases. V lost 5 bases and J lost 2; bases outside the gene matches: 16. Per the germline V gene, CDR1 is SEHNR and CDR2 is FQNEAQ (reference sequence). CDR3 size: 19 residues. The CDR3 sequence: CASSIPATGGFGGNQPQHF. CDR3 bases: TGTGCCAGCAGCATCCCCGCGACAGGGGGTTTCGGGGGCAATCAGCCCCAGCATTTT.

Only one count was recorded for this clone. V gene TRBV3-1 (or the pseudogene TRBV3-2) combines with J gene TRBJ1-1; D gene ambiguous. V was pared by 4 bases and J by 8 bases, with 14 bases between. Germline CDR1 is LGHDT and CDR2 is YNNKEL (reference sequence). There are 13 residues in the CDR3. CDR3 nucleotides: TGTGCCAGCAGCCCAGCGGGGTCCCCAGAAGCTTTCTTT. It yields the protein CASSPAGSPEAFF.

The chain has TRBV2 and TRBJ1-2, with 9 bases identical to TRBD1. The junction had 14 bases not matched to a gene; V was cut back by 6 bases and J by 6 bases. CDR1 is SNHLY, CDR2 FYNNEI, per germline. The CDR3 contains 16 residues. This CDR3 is CASRRTPRTGVDGYTF. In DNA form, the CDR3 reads TGTGCCAGCAGAAGAACCCCTCGGACAGGGGTCGATGGCTACACCTTC.

Here the CDR3 reads CASSQGSGKQYF. Here the CDR3 DNA reads TGCGCCAGCAGCCAAGGGTCGGGGAAGCAGTACTTC. The chain combines TRBV4-1 with TRBJ2-7; a possible D gene is TRBD2 (5 bases). The CDR3 covers 12 residues. Germline V gene data show CDR1 as MGHRA and CDR2 as YSYEKL. V was shortened by 1 base and J by 8 bases, with 9 bases between the two germline ends.

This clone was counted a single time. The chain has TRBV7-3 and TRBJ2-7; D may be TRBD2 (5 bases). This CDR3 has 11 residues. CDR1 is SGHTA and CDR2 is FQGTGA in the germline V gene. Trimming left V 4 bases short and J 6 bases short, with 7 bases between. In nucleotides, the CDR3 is TGTGCCAGCAGCTCGACTACCGAGCAGTACTTC. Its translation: CASSSTTEQYF. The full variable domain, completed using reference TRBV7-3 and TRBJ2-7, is GAGVSQTPSNKVTEKGKYVELRCDPISGHTALYWYRQSLGQGPEFLIYFQGTGAADDSGLPNDRFFAVRPEGSVSTLKIQRTERGDSAVYLCASSSTTEQYFGPGTRLTVT.

This CDR3 is CASSYSDRVNQPQHF. The CDR3 DNA is TGTGCCAGCAGTTACTCCGACAGGGTGAATCAGCCCCAGCATTTT. This rearrangement joins TRBV6-6 to TRBJ1-5; TRBD1 agrees at 7 bases. V dropped 0 bases and J dropped 4; count of bases not matched to a gene: 3. The CDR3 consists of 15 residues. CDR1 is MNHNY, CDR2 SVGAGI, per germline (reference sequence).

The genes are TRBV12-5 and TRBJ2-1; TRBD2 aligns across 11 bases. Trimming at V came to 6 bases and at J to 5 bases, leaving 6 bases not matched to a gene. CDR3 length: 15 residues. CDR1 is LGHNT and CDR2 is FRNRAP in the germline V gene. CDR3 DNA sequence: TGTGCTAGTGGAGGAGGGACTAGCGGAAACAATGAGCAGTTCTTC. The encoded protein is CASGGGTSGNNEQFF.

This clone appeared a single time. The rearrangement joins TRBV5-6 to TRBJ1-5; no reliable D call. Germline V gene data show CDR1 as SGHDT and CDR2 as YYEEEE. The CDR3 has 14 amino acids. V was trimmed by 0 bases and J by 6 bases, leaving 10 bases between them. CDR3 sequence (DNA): TGTGCCAGCAGCTTGGGAGGGAATCGTCAGCCCCAGCATTTT. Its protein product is CASSLGGNRQPQHF.

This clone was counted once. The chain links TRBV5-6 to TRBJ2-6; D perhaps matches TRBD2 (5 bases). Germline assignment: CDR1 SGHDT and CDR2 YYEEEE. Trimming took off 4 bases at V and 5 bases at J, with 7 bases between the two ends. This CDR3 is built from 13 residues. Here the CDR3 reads CASSGEWANVLTF. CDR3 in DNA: TGTGCCAGCAGCGGGGAGTGGGCCAACGTCCTGACTTTC.

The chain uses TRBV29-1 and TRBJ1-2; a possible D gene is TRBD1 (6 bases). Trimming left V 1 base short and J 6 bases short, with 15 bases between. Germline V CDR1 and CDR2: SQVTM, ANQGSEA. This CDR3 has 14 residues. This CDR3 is CSVEGYREGNGYTF. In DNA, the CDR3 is TGCAGCGTTGAAGGGTACAGGGAGGGAAATGGCTACACCTTC.

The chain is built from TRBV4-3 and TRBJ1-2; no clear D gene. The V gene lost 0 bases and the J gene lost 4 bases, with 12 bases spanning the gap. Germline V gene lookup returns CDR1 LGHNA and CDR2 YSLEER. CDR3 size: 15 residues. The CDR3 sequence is CASSQDQSRSYGYTF. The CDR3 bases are TGCGCCAGCAGCCAAGACCAGTCCCGTTCCTATGGCTACACCTTC.

As DNA, the CDR3 is TGTGCCAGCAGCCTGTCGGGGGGTAGGGGACCTTTCTTT. Protein sequence: CASSLSGGRGPFF. The chain joins TRBV7-2 to TRBJ1-1; TRBD1 is a possible D gene (5 bases). This CDR3 has 13 residues. Trimming removed 5 bases at V and 12 bases at J, with 19 bases between. Germline V gene sequence: CDR1 SGHTA, CDR2 FQGNSA.

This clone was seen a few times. For the CDR3, the DNA is TGCAGCGCCAACCAGGGCAGCTCTGGGGCCAACGTCCTGACTTTC. Translating gives CSANQGSSGANVLTF. The genes are TRBV29-1 and TRBJ2-6; D perhaps matches TRBD1 (5 bases). CDR3 size: 15 residues. The germline V and J ends were trimmed by 7 bases and 0 bases, with 13 bases remaining between them. Germline-derived CDR1 and CDR2 are SQVTM and ANQGSEA.

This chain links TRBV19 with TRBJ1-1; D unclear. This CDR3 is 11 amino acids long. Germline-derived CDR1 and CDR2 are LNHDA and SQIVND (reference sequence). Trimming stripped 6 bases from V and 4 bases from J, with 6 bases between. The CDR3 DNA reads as TGTGCCAGTAGCCTTCTCACTGAAGCTTTCTTT. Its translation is CASSLLTEAFF.

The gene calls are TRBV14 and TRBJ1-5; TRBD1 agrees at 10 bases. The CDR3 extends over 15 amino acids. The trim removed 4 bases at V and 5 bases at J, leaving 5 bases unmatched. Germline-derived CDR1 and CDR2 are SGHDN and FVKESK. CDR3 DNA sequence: TGTGCCAGCAGCCCCCGGGACAGGGGTGATCAGCCCCAGCATTTT. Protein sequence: CASSPRDRGDQPQHF.

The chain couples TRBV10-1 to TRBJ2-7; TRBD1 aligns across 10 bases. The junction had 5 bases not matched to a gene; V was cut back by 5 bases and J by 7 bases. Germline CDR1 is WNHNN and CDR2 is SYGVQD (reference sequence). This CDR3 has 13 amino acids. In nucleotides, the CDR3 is TGCGCCAGCAGTAATGACAGGGGGCCGGAGCAGTACTTC. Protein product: CASSNDRGPEQYF.

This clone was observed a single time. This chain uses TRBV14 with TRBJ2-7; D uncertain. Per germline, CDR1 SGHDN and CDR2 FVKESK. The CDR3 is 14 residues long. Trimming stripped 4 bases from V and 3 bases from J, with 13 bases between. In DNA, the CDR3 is TGTGCCAGCAGCCGCAGTTTGGCCCACTACGAGCAGTACTTC. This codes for CASSRSLAHYEQYF.

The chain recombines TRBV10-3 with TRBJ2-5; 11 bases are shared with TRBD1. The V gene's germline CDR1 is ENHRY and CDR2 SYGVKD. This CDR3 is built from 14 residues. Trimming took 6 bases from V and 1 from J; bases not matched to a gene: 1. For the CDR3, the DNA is TGTGCCATCAGAGGGACAGGGGGCCAAGAGACCCAGTACTTC. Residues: CAIRGTGGQETQYF.

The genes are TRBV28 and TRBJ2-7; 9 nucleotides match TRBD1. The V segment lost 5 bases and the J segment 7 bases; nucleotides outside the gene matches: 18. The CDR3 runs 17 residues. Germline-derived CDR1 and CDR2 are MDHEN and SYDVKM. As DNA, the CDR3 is TGTGCCAGCAGTCGCATGGGGACAGGGAAACTAGCAAGAGAGCAGTACTTC. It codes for CASSRMGTGKLAREQYF.

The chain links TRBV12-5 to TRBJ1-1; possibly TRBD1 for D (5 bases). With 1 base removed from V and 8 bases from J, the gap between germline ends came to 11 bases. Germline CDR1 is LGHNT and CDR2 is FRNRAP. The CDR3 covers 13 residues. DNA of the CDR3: TGTGCTAGTGGTTTGGACGCCTGGGGCGAAGCTTTCTTT. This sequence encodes CASGLDAWGEAFF.

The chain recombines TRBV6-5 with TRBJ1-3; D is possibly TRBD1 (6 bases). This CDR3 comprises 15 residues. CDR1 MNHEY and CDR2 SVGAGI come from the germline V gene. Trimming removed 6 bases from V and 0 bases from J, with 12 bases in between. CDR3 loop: CASSPTGHSGNTIYF. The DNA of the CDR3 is TGTGCCAGCAGCCCGACAGGACACTCTGGAAACACCATATATTTT.

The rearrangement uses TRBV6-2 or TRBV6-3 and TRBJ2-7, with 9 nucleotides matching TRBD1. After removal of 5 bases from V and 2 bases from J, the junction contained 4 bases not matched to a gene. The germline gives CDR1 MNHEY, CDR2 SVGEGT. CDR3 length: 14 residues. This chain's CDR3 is CASSPRDRAYEQYF. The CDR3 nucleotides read TGTGCCAGCAGTCCGAGGGACAGGGCCTACGAGCAGTACTTC.

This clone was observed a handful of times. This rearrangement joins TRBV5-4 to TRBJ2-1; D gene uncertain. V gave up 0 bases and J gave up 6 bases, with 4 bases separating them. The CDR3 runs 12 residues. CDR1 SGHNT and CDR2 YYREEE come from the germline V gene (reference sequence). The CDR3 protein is CASSLELNEQFF. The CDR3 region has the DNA TGTGCCAGCAGCTTGGAACTCAATGAGCAGTTCTTC.

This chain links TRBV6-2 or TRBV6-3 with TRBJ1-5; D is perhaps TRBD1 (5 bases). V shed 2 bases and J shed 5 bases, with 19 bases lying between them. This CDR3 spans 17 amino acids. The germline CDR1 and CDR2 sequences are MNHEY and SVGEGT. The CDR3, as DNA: TGTGCCAGCAGTTACCACGGGGGGAGCTATACGGATCAGCCCCAGCATTTT. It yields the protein CASSYHGGSYTDQPQHF.